What follows is one TCR beta chain and its context. TCRdb keeps only in-frame clones here, not all; method: immunoSEQ multiplex PCR. The sample records some 120,000 clones, over 90% being singletons. The entry originates in a study of control samples from healthy donors and cancer patients. Trimming removed 2 bases at V and 6 bases at J, with 10 bases between. Germline values: CDR1 GTSNPN, CDR2 SVGIG (reference sequence). This CDR3 region has 12 residues. The rearrangement joins TRBV30 to TRBJ1-1, with D unclear. Sample: blood. The receptor comes from a young man in good health. Written as DNA, the CDR3 is TGTGCCTGGAGTTTCGAAACCTCTGAAGCTTTCTTT. This sequence encodes CAWSFETSEAFF.